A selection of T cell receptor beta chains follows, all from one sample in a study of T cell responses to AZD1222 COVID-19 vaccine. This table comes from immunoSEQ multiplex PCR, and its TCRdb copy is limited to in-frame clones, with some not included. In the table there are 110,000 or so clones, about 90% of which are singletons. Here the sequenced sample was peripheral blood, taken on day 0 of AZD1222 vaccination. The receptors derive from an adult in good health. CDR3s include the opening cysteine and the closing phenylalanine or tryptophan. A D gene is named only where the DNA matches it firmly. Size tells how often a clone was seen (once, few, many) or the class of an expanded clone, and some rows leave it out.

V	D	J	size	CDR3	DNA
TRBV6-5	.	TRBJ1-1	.	CASSSNRNTEAFF	TGTGCCAGCAGTTCGAACAGGAACACTGAAGCTTTCTTT
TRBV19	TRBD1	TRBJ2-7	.	CASSAAGQAAYEQYF	TGTGCCAGTAGTGCCGCGGGACAGGCTGCCTACGAGCAGTACTTC
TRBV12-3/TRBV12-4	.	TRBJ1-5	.	CASTLMRDQPQHF	TGTGCCAGCACCCTGATGAGGGATCAGCCCCAGCATTTT
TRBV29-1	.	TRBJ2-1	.	CSVDGLVSSYNEQFF	TGCAGCGTGGACGGGTTAGTCAGCTCCTACAATGAGCAGTTCTTC
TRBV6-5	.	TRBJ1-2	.	CASRRQTGTHYGYTF	TGTGCCAGCAGGCGACAAACCGGGACACACTATGGCTACACCTTC
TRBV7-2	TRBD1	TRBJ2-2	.	CASSPGQGYQWELFF	TGTGCCAGCAGCCCGGGACAGGGGTATCAGTGGGAGCTGTTTTTT
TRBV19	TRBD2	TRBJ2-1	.	CASSIAGGHLVQFF	TGTGCCAGTAGTATAGCGGGAGGGCATTTGGTGCAGTTCTTC
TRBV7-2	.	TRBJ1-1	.	CASSLMGTTGTTIEAFF	TGTGCCAGCAGCTTAATGGGAACAACCGGGACGACGATTGAAGCTTTCTTT
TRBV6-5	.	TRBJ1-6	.	CASSYLLYSPLHF	TGTGCCAGCAGTTATCTCCTGTATTCACCCCTCCACTTT
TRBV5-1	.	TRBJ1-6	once	CASSLGVQSNSPLHF	TGCGCCAGCAGCTTGGGGGTCCAGAGTAATTCACCCCTCCACTTT
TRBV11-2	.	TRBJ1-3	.	CASSLVLTGNTIYF	TGTGCCAGCAGCTTAGTCTTGACTGGAAACACCATATATTTT
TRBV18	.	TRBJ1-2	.	CASSPLTINYGYTF	TGTGCCAGCTCACCGCTAACAATAAACTATGGCTACACCTTC
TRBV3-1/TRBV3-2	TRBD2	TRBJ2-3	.	CASSRLLAGGDTQYF	TGTGCCAGCAGCCGTCTACTAGCGGGAGGAGATACGCAGTATTTT
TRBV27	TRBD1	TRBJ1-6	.	CASKSGQSNSPLHF	TGTGCCAGCAAGTCGGGACAGAGTAATTCACCCCTCCACTTT
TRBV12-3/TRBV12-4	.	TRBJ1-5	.	CASSFGQPQHF	TGTGCCAGCAGTTTCGGCCAGCCCCAGCATTTT
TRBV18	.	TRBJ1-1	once	CASRAGAINTEAFF	TGTGCCAGCCGGGCGGGGGCAATTAACACTGAAGCTTTCTTT
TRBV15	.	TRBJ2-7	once	CATSRGHQPYEQYF	TGTGCCACCAGCAGAGGTCACCAACCCTACGAGCAGTACTTC
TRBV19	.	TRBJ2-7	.	CASSIAGRSGEEQYF	TGTGCCAGTAGTATAGCTGGCAGGTCGGGCGAGGAGCAGTACTTC
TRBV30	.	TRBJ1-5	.	CAWSFAHGGNQPQHF	TGTGCCTGGAGTTTTGCACACGGGGGCAATCAGCCCCAGCATTTT
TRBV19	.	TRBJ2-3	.	CASSPQRGDTQYF	TGTGCCAGTAGCCCCCAACGGGGAGATACGCAGTATTTT
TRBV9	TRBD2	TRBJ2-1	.	CASSVERVGLAHLSSYNEQFF	TGTGCCAGCAGCGTAGAAAGAGTGGGACTAGCCCACCTTAGCTCCTACAATGAGCAGTTCTTC
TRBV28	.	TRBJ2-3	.	CASSLYTDTQYF	TGTGCCAGCAGTCTGTACACAGATACGCAGTATTTT
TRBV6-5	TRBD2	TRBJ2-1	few	CASSRAGGDREQFF	TGTGCCAGCAGCCGGGCGGGGGGTGACCGGGAGCAGTTCTTC
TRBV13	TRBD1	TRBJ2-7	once	CASSRGQGYYEQYF	TGTGCCAGCAGCCGCGGACAGGGTTACTACGAGCAGTACTTC
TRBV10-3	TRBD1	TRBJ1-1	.	CAIRTGPEAFF	TGTGCCATCAGGACAGGGCCTGAAGCTTTCTTT
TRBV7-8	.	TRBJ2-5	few	CASSLGTAGRETQYF	TGTGCCAGCAGCTTAGGGACTGCGGGGCGGGAGACCCAGTACTTC
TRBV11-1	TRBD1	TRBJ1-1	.	CASSPNRGNTEAFF	TGTGCCAGCAGCCCAAACAGGGGTAACACTGAAGCTTTCTTT
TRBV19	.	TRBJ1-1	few	CASSPRHVPQEAFF	TGTGCCAGTAGTCCTAGACACGTCCCCCAAGAAGCTTTCTTT
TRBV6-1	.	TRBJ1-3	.	CASSEPFGSGNTIYF	TGTGCCAGCAGTGAACCATTTGGCTCTGGAAACACCATATATTTT
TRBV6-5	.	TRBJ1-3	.	CASGNRERSGNTIYF	TGTGCCAGCGGGAACAGGGAGCGGTCTGGAAACACCATATATTTT
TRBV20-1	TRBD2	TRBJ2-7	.	CSASDPAGTIEQYF	TGCAGTGCTAGTGACCCCGCGGGGACTATCGAGCAGTACTTC
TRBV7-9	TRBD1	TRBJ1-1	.	CASTGQGPTEAFF	TGTGCCAGCACAGGACAGGGGCCCACTGAAGCTTTCTTT
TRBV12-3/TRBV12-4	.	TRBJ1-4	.	CASKRKRTEKLFF	TGTGCCAGCAAAAGAAAACGGACGGAAAAACTGTTTTTT
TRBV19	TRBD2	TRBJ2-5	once	CASSMGMGGETQYF	TGTGCCAGTAGTATGGGGATGGGAGGGGAGACCCAGTACTTC
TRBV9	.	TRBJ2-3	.	CASSSRGHLSTDTQYF	TGTGCCAGCAGCTCCCGTGGACACCTAAGCACAGATACGCAGTATTTT
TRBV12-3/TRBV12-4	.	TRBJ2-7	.	CASSLNGVYEQYF	TGTGCCAGCAGTTTAAACGGCGTCTACGAGCAGTACTTC
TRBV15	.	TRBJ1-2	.	CATSREDRIGYTF	TGTGCCACCAGCAGAGAAGACAGGATTGGCTACACCTTC
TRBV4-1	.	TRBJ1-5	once	CASSQDTSWPQHF	TGCGCCAGCAGCCAAGATACGAGCTGGCCCCAGCATTTT
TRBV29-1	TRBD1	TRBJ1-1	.	CSVAEGALSEAFF	TGCAGCGTGGCCGAGGGGGCGCTTAGTGAAGCTTTCTTT
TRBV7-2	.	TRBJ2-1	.	CASSSRARDEQFF	TGTGCCAGCAGCTCCCGGGCGCGGGATGAGCAGTTCTTC
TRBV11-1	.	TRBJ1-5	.	CASSLAHNQPQHF	TGTGCCAGCAGCTTAGCTCACAATCAGCCCCAGCATTTT
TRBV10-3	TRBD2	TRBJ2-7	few	CAIRETRGGHYEQYF	TGTGCCATCCGAGAGACTCGGGGGGGGCACTACGAGCAGTACTTC
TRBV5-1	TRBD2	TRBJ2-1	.	CASSWRFAGGIYNEQFF	TGCGCCAGCAGTTGGAGGTTCGCGGGAGGGATCTACAATGAGCAGTTCTTC
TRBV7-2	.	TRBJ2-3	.	CASSLTGWGIDTQYF	TGTGCCAGCAGCTTAACGGGGTGGGGGATTGATACGCAGTATTTT
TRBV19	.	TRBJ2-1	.	CASSRKTLSSYNEQFF	TGTGCCAGTAGCAGGAAAACCCTCAGCTCCTACAATGAGCAGTTCTTC
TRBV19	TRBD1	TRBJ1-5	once	CASRHTGGSNQPQHF	TGTGCCAGTAGGCACACAGGGGGGAGCAATCAGCCCCAGCATTTT
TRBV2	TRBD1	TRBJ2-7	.	CASSSGQGGSYEQYF	TGTGCCAGCAGTTCCGGACAGGGGGGTTCCTACGAGCAGTACTTC
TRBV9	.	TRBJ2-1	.	CASSEGLLGREQFF	TGTGCCAGCAGCGAGGGGCTTTTGGGGAGGGAGCAGTTCTTC
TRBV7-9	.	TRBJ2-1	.	CASSLHFNEQFF	TGTGCCAGCAGCTTACACTTCAATGAGCAGTTCTTC
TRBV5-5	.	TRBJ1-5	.	CASSDLQRGAQHF	TGTGCCAGTTCCGACCTCCAGCGTGGGGCCCAGCATTTT
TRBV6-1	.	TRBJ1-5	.	CASSEGSGNNQPQHF	TGTGCCAGCAGTGAGGGGTCTGGGAACAATCAGCCCCAGCATTTT
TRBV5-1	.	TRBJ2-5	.	CASSLVWVQQETQYF	TGCGCCAGCAGCCTCGTTTGGGTCCAGCAAGAGACCCAGTACTTC
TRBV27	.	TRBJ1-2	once	CASSSFLNYGYTF	TGTGCCAGCAGTTCCTTCCTTAACTATGGCTACACCTTC
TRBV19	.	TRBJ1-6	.	CASSHRDSPLHF	TGTGCCAGTAGTCACAGGGACTCACCCCTCCACTTT
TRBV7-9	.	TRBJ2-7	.	CASGEGAHEQYF	TGTGCCAGCGGGGAGGGGGCCCACGAGCAGTACTTC
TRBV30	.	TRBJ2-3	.	CAWSGVGSTDTQYF	TGTGCCTGGAGTGGGGTAGGGAGCACAGATACGCAGTATTTT
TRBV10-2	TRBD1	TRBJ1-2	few	CASNFDRDFGYTF	TGCGCCAGCAATTTTGACAGGGACTTTGGCTACACCTTC
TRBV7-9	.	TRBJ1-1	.	CASSAGGTPAFF	TGTGCCAGCAGCGCCGGCGGGACACCAGCTTTCTTT
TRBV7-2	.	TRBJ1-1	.	CASSLARGGEAFF	TGTGCCAGCAGCTTAGCGAGGGGGGGAGAAGCTTTCTTT